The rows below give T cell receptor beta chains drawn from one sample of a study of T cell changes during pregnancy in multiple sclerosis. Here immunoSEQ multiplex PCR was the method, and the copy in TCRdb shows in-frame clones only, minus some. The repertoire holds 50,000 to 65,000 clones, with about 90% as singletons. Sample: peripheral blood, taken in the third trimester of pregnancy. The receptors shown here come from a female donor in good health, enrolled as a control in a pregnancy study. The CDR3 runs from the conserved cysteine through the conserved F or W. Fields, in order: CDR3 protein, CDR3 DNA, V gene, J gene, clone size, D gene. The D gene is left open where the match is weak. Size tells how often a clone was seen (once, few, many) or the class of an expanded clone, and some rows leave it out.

CDR3: CASKFRADQPQHF
DNA: TGTGCCAGTAAATTCAGGGCCGATCAGCCCCAGCATTTT
V: TRBV19
J: TRBJ1-5
size: few
D: -

CDR3: CASLGQGSGANVLTF
DNA: TGTGCCAGCCTAGGACAGGGGTCCGGGGCCAACGTCCTGACTTTC
V: TRBV19
J: TRBJ2-6
size: -
D: TRBD1

CDR3: CASSLRQEGYGYTF
DNA: TGTGCCAGCAGTCTCCGCCAGGAGGGATATGGCTACACCTTC
V: TRBV6-6
J: TRBJ1-2
size: -
D: -

CDR3: CASSQERGVITGELFF
DNA: TGCGCCAGCAGCCAAGAACGGGGGGTGATCACCGGGGAGCTGTTTTTT
V: TRBV4-3
J: TRBJ2-2
size: -
D: TRBD2

CDR3: CASTLARMGEKLFF
DNA: TGTGCCAGTACCCTGGCCAGGATGGGCGAAAAACTGTTTTTT
V: TRBV19
J: TRBJ1-4
size: -
D: -

CDR3: CASSYGGSNQPQHF
DNA: TGTGCCAGCAGTTACGGGGGGAGCAATCAGCCCCAGCATTTT
V: TRBV6-6
J: TRBJ1-5
size: -
D: -

CDR3: CAISESGVRTEAFF
DNA: TGTGCCATCAGTGAATCAGGGGTCCGTACTGAAGCTTTCTTT
V: TRBV10-3
J: TRBJ1-1
size: -
D: -

CDR3: CASSVRDRGLNTEAFF
DNA: TGTGCCAGCAGCGTCCGGGACAGGGGACTGAACACTGAAGCTTTCTTT
V: TRBV9
J: TRBJ1-1
size: -
D: TRBD1

CDR3: CASSMSQTSGSPTYEQYF
DNA: TGTGCCAGTAGTATGTCCCAGACTAGCGGGAGTCCGACCTACGAGCAGTACTTC
V: TRBV19
J: TRBJ2-7
size: -
D: TRBD2

CDR3: CASTLQGWNQPQHF
DNA: TGTGCCAGCACCCTACAGGGATGGAATCAGCCCCAGCATTTT
V: TRBV6-5
J: TRBJ1-5
size: -
D: -

CDR3: CASSPGTGRETQYF
DNA: TGTGCCAGCTCACCCGGGACAGGGCGGGAGACCCAGTACTTC
V: TRBV18
J: TRBJ2-5
size: once
D: TRBD1

CDR3: CASSVGLGGLSDTQYF
DNA: TGTGCCAGCAGCGTAGGCCTGGGGGGGCTCAGTGATACGCAGTATTTT
V: TRBV9
J: TRBJ2-3
size: once
D: -

CDR3: CATSGQVEGTEAFF
DNA: TGTGCCACCAGCGGACAGGTTGAGGGCACTGAAGCTTTCTTT
V: TRBV15
J: TRBJ1-1
size: few
D: TRBD1

CDR3: CASSQGTSVTGELFF
DNA: TGCGCCAGCAGCCAAGGGACTAGCGTGACCGGGGAGCTGTTTTTT
V: TRBV4-1
J: TRBJ2-2
size: -
D: TRBD2

CDR3: CASSLPSRGETQYF
DNA: TGTGCCAGCAGCTTACCGTCCCGAGGAGAGACCCAGTACTTC
V: TRBV13
J: TRBJ2-5
size: -
D: -

CDR3: CASSLWTSGLNTGELFF
DNA: TGTGCCAGCTCACTTTGGACTAGCGGGCTAAACACCGGGGAGCTGTTTTTT
V: TRBV18
J: TRBJ2-2
size: -
D: TRBD2

CDR3: CAWSVRWPYEQYF
DNA: TGTGCCTGGAGTGTACGCTGGCCCTACGAGCAGTACTTC
V: TRBV30
J: TRBJ2-7
size: -
D: -

CDR3: CASSLIAGAAGEQYF
DNA: TGTGCCAGCAGTTTAATAGCGGGGGCCGCGGGGGAGCAGTACTTC
V: TRBV27
J: TRBJ2-7
size: -
D: TRBD2

CDR3: CASSVRDRVYEQYF
DNA: TGTGCCAGCAGCGTCCGGGACAGGGTCTACGAGCAGTACTTC
V: TRBV7-9
J: TRBJ2-7
size: -
D: TRBD1

CDR3: CASSEEGQGGQPQHF
DNA: TGTGCCAGCAGTGAAGAAGGGCAGGGGGGTCAGCCCCAGCATTTT
V: TRBV6-1
J: TRBJ1-5
size: many
D: TRBD1

CDR3: CASSIPGRQGEKLFF
DNA: TGTGCCAGTAGTATCCCTGGCAGGCAGGGCGAAAAACTGTTTTTT
V: TRBV19
J: TRBJ1-4
size: -
D: -

CDR3: CASSSGGYQPQHF
DNA: TGTGCCAGCAGCTCAGGGGGCTATCAGCCCCAGCATTTT
V: TRBV7-9
J: TRBJ1-5
size: -
D: TRBD1